The 10 T cell receptor beta chains listed next were all sequenced from one sample in a study of cytomegalovirus exposure and HLA in healthy donors. The PCR was carried out with 60 Vbeta primers and 13 Jbeta primers. The repertoire was sequenced with immunoSEQ multiplex PCR; TCRdb's copy has only in-frame clones and lacks some. In the table there are approximately 93,000 clones, approximately 80% of which are singletons. Sequencing input: PBMCs. Receptors were obtained from a man aged 50-59 years in good health and CMV-seronegative.

The chain couples TRBV2 to TRBJ1-5, with TRBD1 matching 7 bases. The germline V gene has CDR1 SNHLY and CDR2 FYNNEI. This CDR3 is built from 15 residues. V was pared by 6 bases and J by 1 base, with 6 bases of the junction left unmatched. The CDR3 DNA reads TGTGCCAGCAGGAGGGACAGAACAAGCAATCAGCCCCAGCATTTT. Translation gives CASRRDRTSNQPQHF.

This chain connects TRBV28 to TRBJ1-5, with D perhaps TRBD1 (5 bases). From germline, CDR1 is MDHEN and CDR2 SYDVKM. Trimming shortened V by 8 bases and J by 4 bases, and 9 bases separated the two germline ends. This CDR3 is built from 12 residues. CDR3 amino acids: CASAGPNQPQHF. The CDR3 DNA is TGTGCCAGCGCGGGGCCAAATCAGCCCCAGCATTTT.

The chain joins TRBV7-2 to TRBJ1-2, with D tentatively TRBD1 (6 bases). The CDR3 extends over 14 amino acids. Germline CDR1 and CDR2: SGHTA and FQGNSA. V lost 5 bases and J 4 bases, leaving 14 bases between the germline ends. The CDR3 spells CASSATGLSYGYTF. The CDR3, as DNA: TGTGCCAGCAGCGCCACAGGGTTGAGCTATGGCTACACCTTC.

This chain connects TRBV4-3 to TRBJ2-1; TRBD2 is a possible D gene (5 bases). The V end lost 0 bases, the J end lost 6 bases, and 9 bases lay between the germline ends. The germline CDR1 and CDR2 sequences are LGHNA and YSLEER. The CDR3 spans 14 residues. The CDR3 DNA is TGCGCCAGCAGCCAAGAACTAGTAGGCAATGAGCAGTTCTTC. This encodes CASSQELVGNEQFF.

The chain is built from TRBV29-1 and TRBJ2-1; 7 nucleotides line up with TRBD1. Unmatched junction bases numbered 10, after V lost 6 bases and J lost 5 bases. Germline lookup yields CDR1 SQVTM and CDR2 ANQGSEA. This CDR3 spans 14 amino acids. In DNA, the CDR3 is TGCAGCGTGTCTCCGGGACAGCTACACAATGAGCAGTTCTTC. Translating it yields CSVSPGQLHNEQFF.

This clone showed up just once. The chain joins TRBV5-4 to TRBJ2-5, with 11 nucleotides matching TRBD1. CDR3 length equals 15 residues. V was clipped by 5 bases and J by 1 base; unmatched bases: 4. Germline V lookup: CDR1 SGHNT, CDR2 YYREEE (reference sequence). The CDR3 sequence: CASSSGQGVQETQYF. CDR3 nucleotides: TGTGCCAGCAGTTCGGGACAGGGGGTCCAAGAGACCCAGTACTTC.

The chain uses TRBV30 and TRBJ1-3; no firm D call. Trimming removed 5 bases at V and 0 bases at J, with 17 bases between. This CDR3 has 16 amino acids. Per the germline V gene, CDR1 is GTSNPN and CDR2 is SVGIG (reference sequence). The CDR3 sequence is CAWGRFVAGSGNTIYF. For the CDR3, the DNA is TGTGCCTGGGGGAGGTTTGTTGCAGGCTCTGGAAACACCATATATTTT.

The V call is TRBV9, the J call TRBJ2-5; D perhaps matches TRBD2 (6 bases). V lost 1 base to trimming and J lost 2 bases, with 9 bases between them. This CDR3 region has 14 residues. Germline values: CDR1 SGDLS, CDR2 YYNGEE. The CDR3 DNA reads TGTGCCAGCAGCGTAACCCGGGGGCAAGAGACCCAGTACTTC. As protein: CASSVTRGQETQYF. Full variable domain (outside the CDR3, taken from reference TRBV9 and TRBJ2-5): DSGVTQTPKHLITATGQRVTLRCSPRSGDLSVYWYQQSLDQGLQFLIQYYNGEERAKGNILERFSAQQFPDLHSELNLSSLELGDSALYFCASSVTRGQETQYFGPGTRLLVL.

V usage is TRBV29-1 and J usage is TRBJ2-7; TRBD2 aligns across 8 bases. This CDR3 comprises 15 residues. Germline V lookup: CDR1 SQVTM, CDR2 ANQGSEA. Trimming cost V 7 bases and J 0 bases; bases outside gene matches: 11. The CDR3 loop is CSAYLGREDSYEQYF. Written as DNA, the CDR3 is TGCAGCGCTTACTTGGGGCGGGAGGACTCCTACGAGCAGTACTTC.

The chain uses TRBV7-2 and TRBJ2-7; 11 bases are shared with TRBD2. This CDR3 is 15 amino acids long. The germline V gene has CDR1 SGHTA and CDR2 FQGNSA. The trim removed 6 bases at V and 0 bases at J, leaving 4 bases unmatched. In nucleotides, the CDR3 is TGTGCCAGCAGTATAGCGGGAGGGACCTCCTACGAGCAGTACTTC. It codes for CASSIAGGTSYEQYF.